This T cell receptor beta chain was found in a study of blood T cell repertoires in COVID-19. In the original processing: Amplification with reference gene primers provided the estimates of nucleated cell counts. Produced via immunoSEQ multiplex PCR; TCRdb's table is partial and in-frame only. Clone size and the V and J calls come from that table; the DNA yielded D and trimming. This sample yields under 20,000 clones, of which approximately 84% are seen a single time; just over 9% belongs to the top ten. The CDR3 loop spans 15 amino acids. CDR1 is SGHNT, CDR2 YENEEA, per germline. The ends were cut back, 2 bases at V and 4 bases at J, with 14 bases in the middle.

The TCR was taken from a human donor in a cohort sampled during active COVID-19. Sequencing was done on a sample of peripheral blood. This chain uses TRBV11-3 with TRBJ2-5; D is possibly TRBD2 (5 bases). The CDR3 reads CASSLLGEPGETQYF. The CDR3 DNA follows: TGTGCCAGCAGCTTACTCGGGGAGCCGGGAGAGACCCAGTACTTC.